The 31 T cell receptor beta chains listed next were all sequenced from one sample in a study of T cell responses to AZD1222 COVID-19 vaccine. Profiled with immunoSEQ multiplex PCR; TCRdb holds only in-frame clones, not every one. The profile shows 86,000 or so clones, about 89% of them singletons. The source was peripheral blood, collected 28 days after the second AZD1222 dose. The receptors were sampled from an adult who received the AZD1222 COVID-19 vaccine.

The chain links TRBV7-8 to TRBJ1-1; TRBD1 might be the D (5 bases). The CDR3 sequence is 13 residues long. Between the trimmed V and J ends, which lost 2 bases and 7 bases, there was a span of 11 bases. Germline values: CDR1 SGHVS, CDR2 FQNEAQ. DNA for the CDR3: TGTGCCAGCAGCTTAACGGGGGGAGGTGAAGCTTTCTTT. This gives the protein CASSLTGGGEAFF.

The chain has TRBV6-5 and TRBJ2-2; D uncertain. The CDR3 spans 15 residues. CDR1 and CDR2 (germline): MNHEY, SVGAGI. V shed 6 bases and J shed 6 bases, with 17 bases lying between them. The DNA of the CDR3 is TGTGCCAGCAGCATACAAACTCTCAGGTCCGGGGAGCTGTTTTTT. This translates into CASSIQTLRSGELFF.

This clone was found once. V is TRBV18 and J is TRBJ2-1; perhaps TRBD2 as D (6 bases). The germline V and J ends were trimmed by 0 bases and 1 base, with 13 bases remaining between them. CDR1 and CDR2 from the germline V gene are KGHSH and LQKENI. The CDR3 sequence is 17 residues long. The CDR3 sequence: CASSPPPAGLSYNEQFF. Written as DNA, the CDR3 is TGTGCCAGCTCACCACCTCCGGCGGGATTATCCTACAATGAGCAGTTCTTC.

The chain couples TRBV29-1 to TRBJ2-7, with D hard to call. The V end was cut by 7 bases, the J end by 0 bases, with 13 bases between. The length of the CDR3 is 13 residues. Germline-derived CDR1 and CDR2 are SQVTM and ANQGSEA. This CDR3 is CSGSILNSYEQYF. The CDR3 DNA reads as TGCAGCGGATCGATCTTGAACTCCTACGAGCAGTACTTC.

The chain carries TRBV29-1 and TRBJ1-2; a possible D gene is TRBD1 (6 bases). Trimming left V 3 bases short and J 8 bases short, with 13 bases between. Germline V gene lookup returns CDR1 SQVTM and CDR2 ANQGSEA. The CDR3 is 12 amino acids. The CDR3 loop reads CSVDAGVGGYTF. The CDR3 DNA reads TGCAGCGTTGACGCAGGGGTTGGCGGCTACACCTTC.

This rearrangement joins TRBV29-1 to TRBJ1-1; D is unresolved. Germline CDR1 is SQVTM and CDR2 is ANQGSEA. Between the trimmed V and J ends, which lost 2 bases and 0 bases, there was a span of 7 bases. This CDR3 contains 13 residues. The CDR3: CSVELGMNTEAFF. CDR3 nucleotide sequence: TGCAGCGTTGAATTAGGTATGAACACTGAAGCTTTCTTT. Drawing the rest from reference TRBV29-1 and TRBJ1-1, the complete variable domain is SAVISQKPSRDICQRGTSLTIQCQVDSQVTMMFWYRQQPGQSLTLIATANQGSEATYESGFVIDKFPISRPNLTFSTLTVSNMSPEDSSIYLCSVELGMNTEAFFGQGTRLTVV.

This chain uses TRBV7-6 with TRBJ2-2; 7 nucleotides line up with TRBD2. The ends lost 1 base at V and 5 bases at J; junction bases unmatched: 7. Germline loops: CDR1 SGHVS, CDR2 FNYEAQ. This CDR3 spans 16 amino acids. The CDR3, as DNA: TGTGCCAGCAGCTTAGAATGGATCGGGGGGACCGGGGAGCTGTTTTTT. Its translation: CASSLEWIGGTGELFF. The full variable domain, with the rest looked up from reference TRBV7-6 and TRBJ2-2, is GAGVSQSPRYKVTKRGQDVALRCDPISGHVSLYWYRQALGQGPEFLTYFNYEAQQDKSGLPNDRFSAERPEGSISTLTIQRTEQRDSAMYRCASSLEWIGGTGELFFGEGSRLTVL.

This chain links TRBV24-1 with TRBJ2-1; either TRBD1 or TRBD2 may fit D (5 bases each). Germline CDR1 reads KGHDR; CDR2 reads SFDVKD. The V and J ends lost 8 bases and 9 bases respectively, with 16 bases between them. The CDR3 covers 13 residues. The CDR3 reads CATTGTGTAEQFF. The CDR3 DNA reads as TGTGCCACCACAGGTACGGGGACCGCTGAGCAGTTCTTC.

This chain connects TRBV11-2 to TRBJ1-1, with no clear D. The germline V gene encodes CDR1 SGHAT and CDR2 FQNNGV. The V end was cut by 1 base, the J end by 2 bases, with 11 bases between. The CDR3 contains 15 residues. The DNA for the CDR3 is TGTGCCAGCAGCTTAGTCGGTCGGAGCAACACTGAAGCTTTCTTT. Translation gives CASSLVGRSNTEAFF.

The chain employs TRBV18 and TRBJ2-1, with 9 bases fitting TRBD2. V lost 1 base, J lost 7 bases, and 11 bases stayed unmatched. This CDR3 has 17 residues. Germline-derived CDR1 and CDR2 are KGHSH and LQKENI. DNA of the CDR3: TGTGCCAGCTCACCACTTGGTGCGGGGGGGCGTGGGAATGAGCAGTTCTTC. Translating gives CASSPLGAGGRGNEQFF.

The rearrangement links TRBV6-1 to TRBJ1-3; possible D gene TRBD1, 5 bases. Trimming took 1 base from V and 0 from J, leaving 19 bases between them. Per the germline V gene, CDR1 is MNHNS and CDR2 is SASEGT. The CDR3 is 19 residues long. The CDR3 loop is CASSEVRTGTASSGNTIYF. The CDR3 bases are TGTGCCAGCAGTGAAGTCAGAACCGGGACGGCGAGCTCTGGAAACACCATATATTTT.

The chain links TRBV25-1 to TRBJ1-2; TRBD1 agrees at 8 bases. Per the germline V gene, CDR1 is MGHDK and CDR2 is SYGVNS. The CDR3 is made up of 14 amino acids. Unmatched junction bases numbered 6, after V lost 3 bases and J lost 6 bases. The CDR3 DNA reads TGTGCCAGCAGTGATTTCAGGGGGCTAAATGGCTACACCTTC. Its protein product is CASSDFRGLNGYTF.

The chain is built from TRBV5-4 and TRBJ2-2; 12 bases agree with TRBD2. Per germline, CDR1 SGHNT and CDR2 YYREEE (reference sequence). The junction had 10 bases not matched to a gene; V was cut back by 4 bases and J by 6 bases. There are 17 residues in the CDR3. In DNA form, the CDR3 reads TGTGCCAGCAGCCCCAAGACTAGCGGGGGCTTTTCCGGGGAGCTGTTTTTT. Protein product: CASSPKTSGGFSGELFF.

This rearrangement joins TRBV6-6 to TRBJ1-2; D is perhaps TRBD1 (5 bases). V shed 7 bases and J shed 7 bases, with 22 bases lying between them. This CDR3 has 15 amino acids. CDR1 is MNHNY, CDR2 SVGAGI, per germline (reference sequence). The CDR3 spells CASNSLGPTKGGYTF. For the CDR3, the DNA is TGTGCCAGCAACTCTCTGGGACCCACGAAGGGTGGCTACACCTTC.

The chain combines TRBV10-3 with TRBJ1-5; D not certain. The CDR3 runs 14 residues. V was clipped by 4 bases and J by 0 bases, with 7 bases between them. Germline loops: CDR1 ENHRY, CDR2 SYGVKD. In DNA form, the CDR3 reads TGTGCCATCAGTGGAAGGGATAGCAATCAGCCCCAGCATTTT. Its translation: CAISGRDSNQPQHF.

This chain links TRBV2 with TRBJ1-6; no firm D call. From germline, CDR1 is SNHLY and CDR2 FYNNEI. Trimming stripped 2 bases from V and 9 bases from J, with 11 bases between. The length of the CDR3 is 14 residues. CDR3 sequence (DNA): TGTGCCAGCAGTGAAATTTCCCGGGCTTCACCCCTCCACTTT. Protein sequence: CASSEISRASPLHF.

This chain joins TRBV28 and TRBJ1-2, with 7 bases matching TRBD1. The CDR3 extends over 13 amino acids. CDR1 and CDR2 from the germline V gene are MDHEN and SYDVKM. The V gene end was trimmed by 4 bases and the J gene end by 4 bases; junction bases not matched to a gene: 3. The DNA for the CDR3 is TGTGCCAGCAGTTCAACAGGGGTCTATGGCTACACCTTC. Translation gives CASSSTGVYGYTF.

The chain employs TRBV27 and TRBJ1-2; a possible D gene is TRBD1 (5 bases). Looked up from germline, CDR1 is MNHEY and CDR2 is SMNVEV (reference sequence). V dropped 3 bases and J dropped 1 base, with 12 bases sitting between them. The CDR3 is 15 residues long. CDR3 protein: CASSFRRVGNYGYTF. The CDR3 nucleotides read TGTGCCAGCAGTTTTCGCAGGGTTGGTAACTATGGCTACACCTTC.

The V gene is TRBV28, the J gene TRBJ1-4; TRBD1 matches 9 bases. The V segment lost 1 base and the J segment 14 bases; nucleotides outside the gene matches: 11. Germline CDR1 and CDR2: MDHEN and SYDVKM. This CDR3 has 15 amino acids. The CDR3: CASSLFRSTGTGLFF. The CDR3, as DNA: TGTGCCAGCAGTTTATTTCGGTCGACAGGGACAGGGCTGTTTTTT. Full variable domain (remainder filled in from reference TRBV28 and TRBJ1-4): DVKVTQSSRYLVKRTGEKVFLECVQDMDHENMFWYRQDPGLGLRLIYFSYDVKMKEKGDIPEGYSVSREKKERFSLILESASTNQTSMYLCASSLFRSTGTGLFFGSGTQLSVL.

The rearrangement joins TRBV2 to TRBJ2-1, with D possibly being TRBD1 (6 bases). The CDR3 runs 14 residues. The germline V gene encodes CDR1 SNHLY and CDR2 FYNNEI. Trimming pared 5 bases from V and 4 bases from J, leaving 12 bases between. CDR3 nucleotide sequence: TGTGCCAGCAGTTATTTGCAGGGGTACAATGAGCAGTTCTTC. Translating it yields CASSYLQGYNEQFF. Filled out from reference TRBV2 and TRBJ2-1, the complete variable domain reads EPEVTQTPSHQVTQMGQEVILRCVPISNHLYFYWYRQILGQKVEFLVSFYNNEISEKSEIFDDQFSVERPDGSNFTLKIRSTKLEDSAMYFCASSYLQGYNEQFFGPGTRLTVL.

This clone is a singleton in its sample. The chain carries TRBV6-5 and TRBJ2-3; D uncertain. The CDR3 consists of 12 residues. The V gene lost 7 bases and the J gene lost 1 base, with 6 bases spanning the gap. The V gene's germline CDR1 is MNHEY and CDR2 SVGAGI. The CDR3 reads CASNHRTDTQYF. The CDR3 nucleotides are TGTGCCAGCAACCACCGCACAGATACGCAGTATTTT.

The chain has TRBV9 and TRBJ1-2; D not resolved. CDR1 is SGDLS and CDR2 is YYNGEE in the germline V gene. The CDR3 consists of 13 residues. Deletions cut 2 bases from V and 5 bases from J, with 10 bases between. CDR3: CASSVGGSYGYTF. In DNA, the CDR3 is TGTGCCAGCAGCGTTGGAGGATCTTATGGCTACACCTTC. Using reference TRBV9 and TRBJ1-2 for the parts outside the CDR3, the full variable domain is DSGVTQTPKHLITATGQRVTLRCSPRSGDLSVYWYQQSLDQGLQFLIQYYNGEERAKGNILERFSAQQFPDLHSELNLSSLELGDSALYFCASSVGGSYGYTFGSGTRLTVV.

V is TRBV6-5 and J is TRBJ1-6; D possibly corresponds to TRBD1 (5 bases). Germline CDR1 reads MNHEY; CDR2 reads SVGAGI. The CDR3 length is 13 residues. Trimming left V 6 bases short and J 7 bases short, with 10 bases between. For the CDR3, the DNA is TGTGCCAGCAGCACCGACAGAAATTCACCCCTCCACTTT. It specifies CASSTDRNSPLHF.

V and J are TRBV9 and TRBJ2-1; 8 bases map to TRBD2. V shed 4 bases and J 8 bases; nucleotides not matched to a gene: 5. The CDR3 covers 13 residues. The germline V gene encodes CDR1 SGDLS and CDR2 YYNGEE. The chain's CDR3 is CASSLTSGDEQFF. CDR3 DNA sequence: TGTGCCAGCAGCCTAACTAGCGGCGATGAGCAGTTCTTC.

This clone showed up just once. This chain joins TRBV5-8 and TRBJ1-4, with D possibly TRBD1 on 5 matching bases. CDR3 size: 15 residues. Trimming left V 0 bases short and J 8 bases short, with 14 bases between. Germline values: CDR1 SGHTS, CDR2 YDEGEE. CDR3 residues: CASSLGSTGVEKLFF. The CDR3 region has the DNA TGTGCCAGCAGCTTGGGCAGTACGGGGGTAGAAAAACTGTTTTTT.

The table lists this clone with a count of one. The chain links TRBV24-1 to TRBJ2-7; D is ambiguous. V was clipped by 4 bases and J by 6 bases, with 9 bases between them. The CDR3 runs 12 residues. Germline loops: CDR1 KGHDR, CDR2 SFDVKD. CDR3 DNA: TGTGCCACCAGTGACGCTAACTCCGAGCAGTACTTC. Its translation: CATSDANSEQYF.

The chain combines TRBV6-2 or TRBV6-3 with TRBJ1-2, with D possibly being TRBD1 (5 bases). The V gene lost 0 bases and the J gene lost 4 bases, with 9 bases spanning the gap. CDR1 is MNHEY and CDR2 is SVGEGT in the germline V gene. The CDR3 runs 14 residues. The CDR3 here is CASSYSGQVYGYTF. CDR3 coding DNA: TGTGCCAGCAGTTACTCCGGACAAGTCTATGGCTACACCTTC.

The chain is built from TRBV12-5 and TRBJ1-1, with 8 bases identical to TRBD1. The CDR3 is 13 amino acids. CDR1 and CDR2 from the germline V gene are LGHNT and FRNRAP. The J segment lost 6 bases and the V segment lost 5 bases, leaving 5 bases of the junction unmatched. CDR3 residues: CASGRTGTPEAFF. The CDR3 nucleotides read TGTGCTAGTGGTCGGACAGGGACCCCTGAAGCTTTCTTT.

The chain is built from TRBV5-1 and TRBJ1-1; 8 positions agree with TRBD1. This CDR3 spans 15 amino acids. V shed 4 bases, J shed 2 bases, and the junction held 7 bases outside the gene matches. The V gene's germline CDR1 is SGHRS and CDR2 YFSETQ. CDR3 coding DNA: TGCGCCAGCAGCCTCCAGGGGGCAGGAAACACTGAAGCTTTCTTT. It encodes CASSLQGAGNTEAFF.

The V call is TRBV27, the J call TRBJ2-2, with 7 bases fitting TRBD2. The CDR3 has 15 amino acids. Germline trimming cut 7 bases from V and 4 bases from J; bases unmatched to any gene: 9. Germline V gene sequence: CDR1 MNHEY, CDR2 SMNVEV (reference sequence). The CDR3 DNA follows: TGTGCCAGCACCCCAACGGGGGGTCGCACCGGGGAGCTGTTTTTT. Residues: CASTPTGGRTGELFF.

The chain's CDR3 is CASSRDLGAFF. In nucleotides, the CDR3 is TGTGCCAGCAGCCGGGACTTAGGAGCTTTCTTT. The V gene is TRBV7-2, the J gene TRBJ1-1; D perhaps matches TRBD1 (5 bases). The CDR3 contains 11 residues. Germline CDR1 reads SGHTA; CDR2 reads FQGNSA. Trimming removed 5 bases at V and 10 bases at J, with 11 bases between. Full variable domain (rest looked up from reference TRBV7-2 and TRBJ1-1): GAGVSQSPSNKVTEKGKDVELRCDPISGHTALYWYRQSLGQGLEFLIYFQGNSAPDKSGLPSDRFSAERTGGSVSTLTIQRTQQEDSAVYLCASSRDLGAFFGQGTRLTVV.